Included here is one TCR beta chain sequence, with context. Its recognized antigen is unknown. No clone much larger than this one lies a single base away; base qualities are absent. This sample is drawn from a study of T cells after yellow fever vaccination (dated by TCRdb to about 2019). Looking at the study overall: The SMART-Seq v4 Ultra Low Input RNA kit was used to prepare libraries from fractions with low cell numbers. Two healthy male donors, one aged 18 to 30 and one aged 30 to 40 years, were included in the cohort. Bulk PBMC replicates and cell subsets were isolated from blood drawn at multiple timepoints before and after both primary and secondary immunization. Bulk TCR alpha and beta repertoires were sequenced longitudinally to track T-cell clones before and after primary and booster YFV17D yellow fever vaccination. Findings and caveats that apply to the study as a whole: Because the study included only a couple of donors, the extent to which the findings can be generalized is limited. A small fraction of clonotypes appeared in both the CD4 and CD8 compartments, likely as a result of convergent recombination. After the booster, most of the clones that had expanded following primary vaccination were detected again (approximately 95% of CD4 and 80% to 90% of CD8), which suggests that memory was broadly maintained. The secondary T-cell response was found to be weaker but faster than the primary response, with a peak reached on day 5 rather than on day 15. Because abundant contaminating clonotypes from the bulk population could be contained in FACS-sorted repertoires, computational filtering was required.

Synthesis of TCR cDNA relied on 5'RACE template switching, a step that introduced a universal primer site along with unique molecular identifiers. Priming of cDNA synthesis was performed from both the TCR alpha and TCR beta constant segments. Library amplification used two PCR steps, and the second PCR step added sample barcodes and sequencing adapters. Sequencing of libraries was done on Illumina HiSeq 2500 (2x100 bp) or NovaSeq (2x150 bp). Regarding the original processing steps: MIGEC handled demultiplexing of reads and collapsing into UMI consensus sequences, while MiXCR performed V(D)J alignment. Clonotypes responding to the vaccine were identified with edgeR on replicate PBMC samples, with the criteria of FDR below 0.01 and a log2 fold change above 5 up to day 15. Each bulk clonotype received a CD4 or CD8 identity based on whether the sequenced CD4 or CD8 repertoire contained that clonotype at higher abundance. In TCRdb, the public reads were trimmed at Q25 with fastp and aligned with MiXCR, with productive beta chains retained. Records with the same CDR3 protein are collapsed into one entry carrying the most frequent genes and DNA. TCRdb, not the authors, supplied the V and J calls. Across this sample there are about 510,000 distinct CDR3 sequences, with about a fifth seen only once. Approximately 15% of the sample goes to the ten largest clones.

The intended sense of this specimen's treatment or condition label: live attenuated yellow fever vaccine strain. Two biological replicates of bulk PBMCs were collected at each blood-draw timepoint. A standard Ficoll-Paque protocol was used to isolate PBMCs from peripheral blood. RNA was extracted with TriZol from bulk PBMCs, CD4 and CD8 fractions, and dextramer-positive and dextramer-negative fractions. Sequencing used PBMCs, obtained approximately 20 days after the first yellow fever vaccination. This receptor was taken from a man aged 18 to 30 who received the YFV17D yellow fever vaccine.

The base sequence is TGTGCCAGCCAAGACAGTCCTTATCGGGACGAGCAGTACTTC. Its protein product is CASQDSPYRDEQYF. Rearrangement joined TRBV6-1 to TRBJ2-7; the D segment could be TRBD1, given 5 matching bases. V is clipped by 8 bases and J by 5 bases, and the sequence between their germline boundaries is 19 bases long. According to the germline V gene, CDR1 reads MNHNS and CDR2 reads SASEGT. The CDR3 has 14 amino acids, counting the end cysteine and phenylalanine. CDR3 DNA only is kept here, 42 bases in frame from base 1.